What follows are 18 T cell receptor beta chains derived from one specimen sequenced in a study of tumor-infiltrating lymphocytes in oesophageal squamous cell carcinoma (dated by TCRdb to about 2016). Libraries were built with PCR. Instrument used: Illumina HiSeq 2000. Using fastp at Q25 and MiXCR, TCRdb reprocessed the public reads and kept productive beta chains. Each entry is one CDR3 protein sequence, shown with its most common DNA and genes. The table for this sample lists about 14,000 distinct CDR3 sequences; roughly half of them were counted only once. The ten largest account for 14% of the sample. The sequenced sample consisted of blood. All receptors derive from a male donor with esophageal squamous cell carcinoma.

This clonotype has a count of ten or more. The chain joins TRBV2 to TRBJ2-7; TRBD1 agrees at 8 bases. The CDR3 consists of 16 residues. Germline V gene sequence: CDR1 SNHLY, CDR2 FYNNEI. V was clipped by 4 bases and J by 3 bases; unmatched bases: 11. The CDR3, as DNA: TGTGCCAGCAGTGGGGTTACAGGGGGATCGTTCTACGAGCAGTACTTC. Translation gives CASSGVTGGSFYEQYF.

V usage is TRBV7-2 and J usage is TRBJ2-1; TRBD2 agrees at 7 bases. The J call may not be correct, given that the DNA end is closer to TRBJ2-7. The germline V gene has CDR1 SGHTA and CDR2 FQGNSA. The CDR3 extends over 15 amino acids. For the CDR3, the DNA is TGTGCCAGCAGCTTAGTTGAGGGAGGGCGCTACGAGCAGTACTTC. Protein: CASSLVEGGRYEQYF.

The genes are TRBV6-2 or TRBV6-3 and TRBJ1-1, with 7 nucleotides matching TRBD1. Germline V lookup: CDR1 MNHEY, CDR2 SVGEGT. Trimming at V came to 5 bases and at J to 4 bases, leaving 4 bases not matched to a gene. The CDR3 extends over 13 amino acids. The DNA for the CDR3 is TGTGCCAGCAGTGGCCACAGGGGCACTGAAGCTTTCTTT. This gives the protein CASSGHRGTEAFF.

J is TRBJ1-1 and V is TRBV7-2; no clear D gene. Trimming removed 1 base at V and 7 bases at J, with 10 bases between. The germline CDR1 and CDR2 sequences are SGHTA and FQGNSA. This CDR3 is built from 13 residues. For the CDR3, the DNA is TGTGCCAGCAGCTTAGTTGGCTGGGGTGAAGCTTTCTTT. The encoded protein is CASSLVGWGEAFF.

J is TRBJ2-5 and V is TRBV6-5; D unresolved. V shed 4 bases and J shed 6 bases, with 12 bases lying between them. This CDR3 region has 13 residues. Germline CDR1 reads MNHEY; CDR2 reads SVGAGI. The CDR3 DNA follows: TGTGCCAGCAGTTCGGGCCCTCAGCAGACCCAGTACTTC. Its protein is CASSSGPQQTQYF.

This clonotype was counted only a few times. This likely comes from a read error, as the CDR3 has no conserved phenylalanine or tryptophan at its end. The DNA is left out, because the CDR3 cannot be placed on it with certainty; the CDR3 is given as TCRdb lists it. The J gene is TRBJ2-7, the V gene TRBV7-9; the listed D gene, TRBD1, was not tested against the DNA. The CDR3 spans 15 amino acids, including both terminal residues. Germline V gene sequence: CDR1 SEHNR, CDR2 FQNEAQ (reference sequence). CDR3 region: CASSLEGARGYTFGS.

This clonotype showed up many times. Possible read error: a much larger clone is one base away. This chain uses TRBV7-3 with TRBJ2-1; TRBD1 matches at 8 bases. This CDR3 is 13 amino acids long. J lost 10 bases, V lost 5 bases, and 7 bases had no gene match. Germline V CDR1 and CDR2: SGHTA, FQGTGA. As DNA, the CDR3 is TGTGCCAGCAGCATTGACAGGGGCTACGAGCAGTTCTTC. It yields the protein CASSIDRGYEQFF.

The chain combines TRBV7-2 with TRBJ1-1; D uncertain. The CDR3 extends over 13 amino acids. Trimming took 5 bases from V and 2 from J, leaving 9 bases between them. The germline V gene encodes CDR1 SGHTA and CDR2 FQGNSA. CDR3 sequence: CASSLTTNTEAFF. In DNA form, the CDR3 reads TGTGCCAGCAGCCTAACGACAAACACTGAAGCTTTCTTT.

This clonotype showed up just once. This chain connects TRBV5-1 to TRBJ2-6, with D maybe TRBD1 (5 bases). The DNA end favors TRBJ2-7, so the J call may be wrong. There are 13 residues in the CDR3. The germline CDR1 and CDR2 sequences are SGHRS and YFSETQ. The CDR3 DNA follows: TGCGCCAGTGGGGTGGTAGGGGTCCACGAGCAGTACTTC. Protein product: CASGVVGVHEQYF.

The V call is TRBV12-5, the J call TRBJ2-6; D is possibly TRBD1 or TRBD2 (5 bases each). The DNA matches TRBJ2-5 better at its end, which makes the J call doubtful. Germline lookup yields CDR1 LGHNT and CDR2 FRNRAP. The CDR3 runs 16 residues. CDR3 bases: TGTGCTAGTGGTTTGGGAGCCTCGGGGACCGAAGAGACCCAGTACTTC. The encoded protein is CASGLGASGTEETQYF.

This clonotype was counted between two and nine times. The limits of the CDR3 on the DNA are not certain, so only TCRdb's listed CDR3 is given. The V gene is TRBV7-5, the J gene TRBJ1-1; the tabulated D call, TRBD1, remains unverified against the DNA. TRBV7-5 is annotated as a pseudogene. The CDR3 length is 15 residues, termini included. The CDR3 sequence is CISVPEALTGAEAFF.

This rearrangement joins TRBV7-8 to TRBJ2-1, with 14 bases lining up with TRBD2. Trimming cost V 6 bases and J 5 bases; bases outside gene matches: 6. CDR1 is SGHVS, CDR2 FQNEAQ, per germline. The CDR3 covers 16 residues. CDR3 nucleotide sequence: TGTGCCAGCAGGTCACCGGGACTAGCGGGAGACAATGAGCAGTTCTTC. Its translation: CASRSPGLAGDNEQFF.

The CDR3 region is CASSLAGTTLDTQYF. Here the CDR3 DNA reads TGTGCCAGCAGCTTAGCGGGGACTACCCTAGATACGCAGTATTTT. The V gene is TRBV7-6, the J gene TRBJ2-3; 7 bases align to TRBD2. The germline V gene has CDR1 SGHVS and CDR2 FNYEAQ. J was trimmed by 5 bases and V by 0 bases; bases with no gene match: 5. The CDR3 contains 15 residues.

This chain links TRBV7-2 with TRBJ1-1; the D is unclear. V was clipped by 0 bases and J by 10 bases, with 9 bases between them. Germline CDR1 is SGHTA and CDR2 is FQGNSA. This CDR3 contains 12 residues. The CDR3 here is CASSLASLGAFF. CDR3 coding DNA: TGTGCCAGCAGCTTAGCCTCCCTGGGAGCTTTCTTT.

This clonotype was recorded at least ten times. The chain employs TRBV7-3 and TRBJ2-1; 10 bases match TRBD1. The CDR3 sequence is 14 residues long. Trimming removed 3 bases from V and 8 bases from J; junction bases left unmatched: 4. The germline V gene encodes CDR1 SGHTA and CDR2 FQGTGA. The CDR3 region is CASSLGQGPHEQFF. The CDR3 region has the DNA TGTGCCAGCAGCTTGGGACAGGGGCCCCATGAGCAGTTCTTC.

CDR3 bases: TGCAGTGCCCGGTGGGCTAGCGGGAGGGCCGGTCCAGATACGCAGTATTTT. This encodes CSARWASGRAGPDTQYF. V usage is TRBV20-1 and J usage is TRBJ2-3, with TRBD2 matching 12 bases. V lost 6 bases and J lost 4; bases outside the gene matches: 14. CDR1 is DFQATT and CDR2 is SNEGSKA in the germline V gene (reference sequence). The CDR3 contains 17 residues.

This clonotype qualifies as medium-sized (0.01 to 0.1%). The V and J genes are TRBV11-2 and TRBJ1-5; D is uncertain. V lost 0 bases to trimming and J lost 9 bases, with 12 bases between them. CDR1 is SGHAT and CDR2 is FQNNGV in the germline V gene. The CDR3 length is 14 residues. The DNA for the CDR3 is TGTGCCAGCAGCTTAGACCGCGAGCCTCGGCCCCAGCATTTT. It encodes CASSLDREPRPQHF. The full variable domain, in which reference TRBV11-2 and TRBJ1-5 provide the parts outside the CDR3, is EAGVAQSPRYKIIEKRQSVAFWCNPISGHATLYWYQQILGQGPKLLIQFQNNGVVDDSQLPKDRFSAERLKGVDSTLKIQPAKLEDSAVYLCASSLDREPRPQHFGDGTRLSIL.

J is TRBJ1-1 and V is TRBV27; weak D call: TRBD1 (6 bases). Trimming took off 2 bases at V and 10 bases at J, with 17 bases between the two ends. This CDR3 is 14 amino acids long. Germline V gives CDR1 MNHEY, CDR2 SMNVEV (reference sequence). The CDR3: CASSLGGTGVTAFF. The DNA for the CDR3 is TGTGCCAGCAGTTTAGGGGGCACTGGAGTCACAGCTTTCTTT.